Listed below are T cell receptor beta chains from one sample, sequenced in a study of cytomegalovirus exposure and HLA in healthy donors. Sequencing used immunoSEQ multiplex PCR; TCRdb keeps in-frame clones, though not all of them. The sample consists of under 200,000 clones, roughly 78% of them appearing once. Specimen: PBMCs. These receptor sequences come from a woman between 40 and 50 years old in good health and CMV-seronegative. Both conserved end residues are part of each CDR3. The order of the fields is J gene, D gene, V gene, clone size, CDR3 protein, CDR3 DNA. D genes are given only for firm matches. Clone size is shown for a subset of rows, as once, few, many or a class of expanded clone.

J gene: TRBJ2-7; D gene: NA; V gene: TRBV7-2; clone size: NA; CDR3 protein: CASSPPSRAEQYF; CDR3 DNA: TGTGCCAGCAGCCCCCCGAGCAGGGCCGAGCAGTACTTC
J gene: TRBJ2-7; D gene: NA; V gene: TRBV11-3; clone size: NA; CDR3 protein: CASSSRTAAYEQYF; CDR3 DNA: TGTGCCAGCAGCTCGCGGACAGCAGCCTACGAGCAGTACTTC
J gene: TRBJ2-3; D gene: TRBD2; V gene: TRBV6-4; clone size: NA; CDR3 protein: CASSGLGGPSPDTQYF; CDR3 DNA: TGTGCCAGCAGCGGATTGGGAGGGCCAAGTCCAGATACGCAGTATTTT
J gene: TRBJ1-1; D gene: NA; V gene: TRBV4-2; clone size: NA; CDR3 protein: CASSPLWAGNKDAEAFF; CDR3 DNA: TGTGCCAGCAGCCCCCTCTGGGCGGGGAACAAGGACGCTGAAGCTTTCTTT
J gene: TRBJ1-1; D gene: NA; V gene: TRBV30; clone size: few; CDR3 protein: CAWSVWGGENTEAFF; CDR3 DNA: TGTGCCTGGAGTGTATGGGGCGGGGAGAACACTGAAGCTTTCTTT
J gene: TRBJ1-2; D gene: TRBD1; V gene: TRBV19; clone size: NA; CDR3 protein: CAARDSFYGYTF; CDR3 DNA: TGTGCCGCCCGGGACAGCTTCTATGGCTACACCTTC
J gene: TRBJ2-2; D gene: TRBD2; V gene: TRBV5-1; clone size: NA; CDR3 protein: CASRAGGRTGELFF; CDR3 DNA: TGCGCCAGCAGAGCGGGGGGCAGGACCGGGGAGCTGTTTTTT
J gene: TRBJ1-1; D gene: NA; V gene: TRBV28; clone size: NA; CDR3 protein: CASSILRDQNTEAFF; CDR3 DNA: TGTGCCAGCAGTATCCTCCGGGATCAGAACACTGAAGCTTTCTTT
J gene: TRBJ2-2; D gene: NA; V gene: TRBV7-9; clone size: NA; CDR3 protein: CSSSLPDRVKNTGELFF; CDR3 DNA: TGTTCCAGCAGCTTACCTGATCGGGTAAAGAACACCGGGGAGCTGTTTTTT
J gene: TRBJ1-2; D gene: TRBD1; V gene: TRBV5-4; clone size: NA; CDR3 protein: CASSLPGQTYNYGYTF; CDR3 DNA: TGTGCCAGCAGCTTACCGGGACAGACTTATAACTATGGCTACACCTTC
J gene: TRBJ2-7; D gene: NA; V gene: TRBV6-5; clone size: NA; CDR3 protein: CASSELHEQYF; CDR3 DNA: TGTGCCAGCAGTGAACTCCACGAGCAGTACTTC
J gene: TRBJ1-1; D gene: NA; V gene: TRBV30; clone size: NA; CDR3 protein: CAWSELDSGITEAFF; CDR3 DNA: TGTGCCTGGAGCGAACTGGACTCGGGGATCACTGAAGCTTTCTTT
J gene: TRBJ1-2; D gene: NA; V gene: TRBV2; clone size: NA; CDR3 protein: CASSTDSNYGYTF; CDR3 DNA: TGTGCCAGCAGTACAGACAGTAACTATGGCTACACCTTC
J gene: TRBJ1-1; D gene: TRBD1; V gene: TRBV4-2; clone size: NA; CDR3 protein: CASSQTRGTGLGNTEAFF; CDR3 DNA: TGTGCCAGCAGCCAGACGAGAGGGACAGGGCTGGGAAACACTGAAGCTTTCTTT
J gene: TRBJ2-1; D gene: NA; V gene: TRBV11-3; clone size: NA; CDR3 protein: CASSLLPSGAYNEQFF; CDR3 DNA: TGTGCCAGCAGCTTATTACCCAGCGGAGCCTACAATGAGCAGTTCTTC
J gene: TRBJ1-2; D gene: TRBD1; V gene: TRBV5-1; clone size: NA; CDR3 protein: CASSLGVRTGGSGYTF; CDR3 DNA: TGCGCCAGCAGCTTAGGGGTTCGGACAGGGGGCTCTGGCTACACCTTC
J gene: TRBJ2-1; D gene: NA; V gene: TRBV7-2; clone size: NA; CDR3 protein: CASSLGDTLYNEQFF; CDR3 DNA: TGTGCCAGCAGCTTAGGGGACACACTTTACAATGAGCAGTTCTTC
J gene: TRBJ1-1; D gene: TRBD1; V gene: TRBV29-1; clone size: once; CDR3 protein: CSVDRTGVNTEAFF; CDR3 DNA: TGCAGCGTTGACAGGACAGGGGTGAACACTGAAGCTTTCTTT
J gene: TRBJ1-2; D gene: NA; V gene: TRBV27; clone size: NA; CDR3 protein: CASSWDGGRDYGYTF; CDR3 DNA: TGTGCCAGCAGTTGGGACGGGGGGCGCGACTATGGCTACACCTTC
J gene: TRBJ2-7; D gene: TRBD2; V gene: TRBV11-3; clone size: NA; CDR3 protein: CASSLGGGDLSAYEQYF; CDR3 DNA: TGTGCCAGCAGCTTAGGGGGGGGAGACCTCTCAGCCTACGAGCAGTACTTC
J gene: TRBJ2-7; D gene: NA; V gene: TRBV4-2; clone size: NA; CDR3 protein: CASSQERLSSYEQYF; CDR3 DNA: TGTGCCAGCAGCCAAGAGCGTCTTAGCTCCTACGAGCAGTACTTC
J gene: TRBJ1-5; D gene: NA; V gene: TRBV27; clone size: NA; CDR3 protein: CASSLPGTNQPQHF; CDR3 DNA: TGTGCCAGCAGTTTACCAGGTACGAATCAGCCCCAGCATTTT